Reported below is one T cell receptor (beta chain). Its antigen is currently unknown. In the library, unique molecular identifiers were attached to individual cDNA molecules. TCRdb itself ran the RACE reads through MiXCR, one entry per CDR3 protein. The repertoire holds roughly 180,000 distinct CDR3 sequences, with about a fifth as singletons. Germline lookup yields CDR1 MNHNY and CDR2 SVGAGI (reference sequence). Trimming took 11 bases from V and 6 from J; bases not matched to a gene: 6. The length of the CDR3 is 12 residues. This entry is derived from a study of human T cells and chemical hapten exposure. The study's findings and limits: The study found expanded TCRs formed significantly more large CDR3 similarity clusters than controls.

Documented time point: patch test 1, 2 weeks after DPC sensitization. Treatment defined: therapeutic diphenylcyclopropenone sensitization with weekly scalp DPC. The receptor was derived from a woman in her forties or fifties with alopecia areata. Some clones in this sample may be carry-over from other donors' samples. This chain connects TRBV6-6 to TRBJ2-1, with 8 bases lining up with TRBD2. The sample here was whole blood, taken in connection with sensitization to the hapten diphenylcyclopropenone (DPC). The CDR3 DNA reads TGTGCCTACGGGAGGGGTGCCAATGAGCAGTTCTTC. Protein: CAYGRGANEQFF.